This TCR beta chain was sequenced for a study of cytomegalovirus exposure and HLA in healthy donors. Across the study: When roughly 420 donors were genotyped, approximately 81% of them were found to fall in the Caucasian-associated ancestry cluster.

Study-wide results and limits: The authors enumerated 164 TCR beta chains as linked to cytomegalovirus.

The PCR made use of 60 Vbeta and 13 Jbeta primers. Authors' methods: There were about 88 million unique TCR beta chains by a later count, and approximately 10 million of them were shared. The repertoire was sequenced with immunoSEQ multiplex PCR; TCRdb's copy has only in-frame clones and lacks some. V, J and clone size are taken as reported in that table, and D and trimming were inferred from the DNA itself. The sample table sets out approximately 130,000 clones. From germline, CDR1 is MGHRA and CDR2 YSYEKL. This CDR3 region has 16 residues. V was pared by 5 bases and J by 8 bases, with 21 bases between. To note about this clone: Its antigen is undetermined.

The chain links TRBV4-1 to TRBJ1-4; D gene ambiguous. The sequence was obtained from a woman aged 60-75 years in good health and CMV-seronegative. The sample was PBMCs. The DNA for the CDR3 is TGCGCCAGCAGCTCCTCCCCGGCGGCGGGTAGGGAAAAACTGTTTTTT. Protein: CASSSSPAAGREKLFF.